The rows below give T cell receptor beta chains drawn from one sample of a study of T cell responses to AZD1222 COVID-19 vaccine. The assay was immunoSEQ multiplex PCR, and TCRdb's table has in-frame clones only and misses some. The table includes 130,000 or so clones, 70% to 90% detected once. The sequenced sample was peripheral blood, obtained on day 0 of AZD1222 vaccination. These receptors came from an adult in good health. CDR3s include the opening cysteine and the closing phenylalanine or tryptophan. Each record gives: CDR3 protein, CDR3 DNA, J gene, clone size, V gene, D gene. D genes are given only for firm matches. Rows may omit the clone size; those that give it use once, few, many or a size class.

CDR3: CSVGSKGNQPQHF
DNA: TGCAGCGTTGGGAGCAAGGGCAATCAGCCCCAGCATTTT
J: TRBJ1-5
size: -
V: TRBV29-1
D: -

CDR3: CAISDLDGNTEAFF
DNA: TGTGCCATCAGTGATTTGGACGGGAACACTGAAGCTTTCTTT
J: TRBJ1-1
size: -
V: TRBV10-3
D: -

CDR3: CASSPPSYTGELFF
DNA: TGTGCCAGCTCACCACCGTCGTACACCGGGGAGCTGTTTTTT
J: TRBJ2-2
size: -
V: TRBV18
D: -

CDR3: CASSLKPGYEQYF
DNA: TGTGCCAGCAGCTTAAAACCGGGCTACGAGCAGTACTTC
J: TRBJ2-7
size: -
V: TRBV5-6
D: -

CDR3: CSVVQGPYEQYF
DNA: TGCAGCGTTGTACAGGGACCGTACGAGCAGTACTTC
J: TRBJ2-7
size: -
V: TRBV29-1
D: -

CDR3: CASSQRALAKNIQYF
DNA: TGTGCCAGCAGCCAGCGGGCTCTGGCCAAAAACATTCAGTACTTC
J: TRBJ2-4
size: -
V: TRBV7-9
D: -

CDR3: CASSQRGLATYNEQFF
DNA: TGCGCCAGCAGCCAACGAGGACTAGCGACATACAATGAGCAGTTCTTC
J: TRBJ2-1
size: few
V: TRBV4-1
D: TRBD2

CDR3: CASSSMSAGGTGELFF
DNA: TGTGCCAGCAGCTCCATGTCGGCGGGGGGCACCGGGGAGCTGTTTTTT
J: TRBJ2-2
size: -
V: TRBV5-4
D: TRBD2

CDR3: CASRTGTGAFYGYTF
DNA: TGTGCCAGTAGGACCGGGACAGGGGCTTTCTATGGCTACACCTTC
J: TRBJ1-2
size: -
V: TRBV19
D: TRBD1

CDR3: CASSPSRPETVNEQYF
DNA: TGTGCCAGCAGCCCGAGCAGGCCCGAAACGGTCAACGAGCAGTACTTC
J: TRBJ2-7
size: -
V: TRBV7-9
D: -

CDR3: CSARDLRVRGF
DNA: TGCAGTGCTAGAGATCTCAGGGTTCGAGGCTTT
J: TRBJ1-6
size: few
V: TRBV20-1
D: -

CDR3: CASSLKVSKLSYEQYF
DNA: TGTGCCAGCAGTTTGAAGGTTTCGAAACTTTCCTACGAGCAGTACTTC
J: TRBJ2-7
size: once
V: TRBV27
D: -

CDR3: CASTEGVDTEAFF
DNA: TGTGCCAGCACGGAGGGTGTAGACACTGAAGCTTTCTTT
J: TRBJ1-1
size: -
V: TRBV6-5
D: -

CDR3: CASSLRAGNYGYTF
DNA: TGTGCCAGCAGTTTAAGGGCTGGGAACTATGGCTACACCTTC
J: TRBJ1-2
size: -
V: TRBV27
D: -

CDR3: CASSLGQINSPLHF
DNA: TGTGCCAGCAGCTTAGGACAGATTAATTCACCCCTCCACTTT
J: TRBJ1-6
size: -
V: TRBV7-2
D: -

CDR3: CASSSDGYNEKLFF
DNA: TGTGCCAGCAGCTCGGACGGCTATAATGAAAAACTGTTTTTT
J: TRBJ1-4
size: -
V: TRBV7-9
D: -

CDR3: CASSVSGRSYEQYF
DNA: TGTGCCAGCAGTGTTAGCGGAAGATCCTACGAGCAGTACTTC
J: TRBJ2-7
size: -
V: TRBV2
D: -

CDR3: CASSLAWTGLYEQYF
DNA: TGTGCCAGCAGCTTAGCCTGGACAGGGCTCTACGAGCAGTACTTC
J: TRBJ2-7
size: -
V: TRBV5-5
D: TRBD1

CDR3: CASSPRTGDYEQYF
DNA: TGCGCCAGCAGCCCCCGGACAGGCGACTACGAGCAGTACTTC
J: TRBJ2-7
size: -
V: TRBV4-1
D: TRBD1

CDR3: CASSLGGIGNTIYF
DNA: TGCGCCAGCAGCTTGGGAGGGATAGGAAACACCATATATTTT
J: TRBJ1-3
size: -
V: TRBV5-1
D: -

CDR3: CASSFGIAGDAQYF
DNA: TGTGCCAGCAGCTTTGGAATAGCGGGGGATGCGCAGTATTTT
J: TRBJ2-3
size: -
V: TRBV7-9
D: TRBD2

CDR3: CASSLARVRGRANEQFF
DNA: TGTGCCAGCAGCTTAGCGCGGGTGCGCGGGAGGGCCAATGAGCAGTTCTTC
J: TRBJ2-1
size: -
V: TRBV7-9
D: TRBD2

CDR3: CASSMQGAAGELFF
DNA: TGTGCCAGTAGTATGCAGGGGGCTGCCGGGGAGCTGTTTTTT
J: TRBJ2-2
size: -
V: TRBV19
D: TRBD1

CDR3: CASSQDDRMNTEAFF
DNA: TGTGCCAGCAGCCAAGATGATAGGATGAACACTGAAGCTTTCTTT
J: TRBJ1-1
size: -
V: TRBV3-1/TRBV3-2
D: -

CDR3: CSVDKKFQETQYF
DNA: TGCAGCGTTGACAAAAAGTTTCAAGAGACCCAGTACTTC
J: TRBJ2-5
size: -
V: TRBV29-1
D: -

CDR3: CASKISGSSYEQYF
DNA: TGTGCCAGCAAAATTAGCGGTAGCTCCTACGAGCAGTACTTC
J: TRBJ2-7
size: once
V: TRBV3-1/TRBV3-2
D: -

CDR3: CASSWGDRGAYNEQFF
DNA: TGTGCCAGCAGCTGGGGGGACAGGGGGGCCTACAATGAGCAGTTCTTC
J: TRBJ2-1
size: -
V: TRBV5-6
D: TRBD1

CDR3: CASSVGQANSGNTIYF
DNA: TGTGCCAGCAGCGTAGGACAGGCTAACTCTGGAAACACCATATATTTT
J: TRBJ1-3
size: -
V: TRBV9
D: -

CDR3: CASSRLVGGDTEAFF
DNA: TGTGCCAGCAGCCGTTTAGTGGGGGGCGACACTGAAGCTTTCTTT
J: TRBJ1-1
size: -
V: TRBV3-1/TRBV3-2
D: -

CDR3: CASSIGAGGQETQYF
DNA: TGTGCCAGTAGTATAGGGGCAGGGGGGCAAGAGACCCAGTACTTC
J: TRBJ2-5
size: -
V: TRBV19
D: -

CDR3: CASSGLGGGLNQPQHF
DNA: TGTGCCAGTAGTGGCCTTGGGGGGGGCCTGAATCAGCCCCAGCATTTT
J: TRBJ1-5
size: -
V: TRBV19
D: -

CDR3: CASSQDNTPRLGEKLFF
DNA: TGTGCCAGCAGCCAAGATAATACCCCCCGGCTAGGTGAAAAACTGTTTTTT
J: TRBJ1-4
size: -
V: TRBV4-2
D: -

CDR3: CASSAGTSGGNNEQFF
DNA: TGTGCCAGCAGTGCCGGGACTAGCGGGGGAAACAATGAGCAGTTCTTC
J: TRBJ2-1
size: -
V: TRBV25-1
D: TRBD2

CDR3: CASGFAQGDTQETQYF
DNA: TGTGCTAGTGGTTTCGCGCAGGGGGATACCCAAGAGACCCAGTACTTC
J: TRBJ2-5
size: -
V: TRBV12-5
D: TRBD1

CDR3: CASSLNSRAKWGGYTF
DNA: TGTGCCAGCAGCTTAAACTCAAGGGCAAAATGGGGGGGCTACACCTTC
J: TRBJ1-2
size: -
V: TRBV7-8
D: -

CDR3: CATSARANEKLFF
DNA: TGTGCCACCAGTGCCAGGGCTAATGAAAAACTGTTTTTT
J: TRBJ1-4
size: once
V: TRBV24-1
D: -

CDR3: CAGGGGYGYTF
DNA: TGTGCCGGTGGGGGGGGATATGGCTACACCTTC
J: TRBJ1-2
size: few
V: TRBV7-9
D: -

CDR3: CASSLENRAANYGYTF
DNA: TGCGCCAGCAGCTTAGAGAACAGGGCCGCCAACTATGGCTACACCTTC
J: TRBJ1-2
size: -
V: TRBV5-1
D: -

CDR3: CANTYEQYF
DNA: TGTGCCAATACATACGAGCAGTACTTC
J: TRBJ2-7
size: -
V: TRBV19
D: -

CDR3: CASSIPGTGSTGELFF
DNA: TGTGCCAGCAGCATCCCCGGGACAGGTTCCACCGGGGAGCTGTTTTTT
J: TRBJ2-2
size: -
V: TRBV9
D: TRBD1

CDR3: CASSLAATVNTEAFF
DNA: TGTGCCAGCAGCTTAGCTGCGACGGTGAACACTGAAGCTTTCTTT
J: TRBJ1-1
size: -
V: TRBV7-6
D: -

CDR3: CASAGTAHGGYTF
DNA: TGTGCCAGCGCCGGGACAGCACACGGGGGCTACACCTTC
J: TRBJ1-2
size: -
V: TRBV6-5
D: TRBD1

CDR3: CASSYARGGTEAFF
DNA: TGTGCCAGCAGTTACGCCCGGGGTGGGACTGAAGCTTTCTTT
J: TRBJ1-1
size: once
V: TRBV6-5
D: -

CDR3: CSVRDSGRAENTGELFF
DNA: TGCAGCGTTCGGGATAGCGGGAGGGCTGAGAACACCGGGGAGCTGTTTTTT
J: TRBJ2-2
size: few
V: TRBV29-1
D: TRBD2

CDR3: CASSLSLEETQYF
DNA: TGTGCCAGCAGCTTATCATTAGAAGAGACCCAGTACTTC
J: TRBJ2-5
size: -
V: TRBV7-9
D: -

CDR3: CASADRGGDEQYF
DNA: TGTGCCAGCGCGGACAGGGGAGGCGACGAGCAGTACTTC
J: TRBJ2-7
size: -
V: TRBV25-1
D: TRBD1

CDR3: CSVSGGAAGELFF
DNA: TGCAGCGTTTCCGGGGGGGCGGCCGGGGAGCTGTTTTTT
J: TRBJ2-2
size: -
V: TRBV29-1
D: TRBD2

CDR3: CASSLHYQEPSGNTIYF
DNA: TGTGCCAGCAGTCTACACTATCAGGAACCCTCTGGAAACACCATATATTTT
J: TRBJ1-3
size: -
V: TRBV27
D: -

CDR3: CASSLGPGDNSPLHF
DNA: TGTGCCAGCAGCTTAGGCCCCGGGGATAATTCACCCCTCCACTTT
J: TRBJ1-6
size: -
V: TRBV13
D: -

CDR3: CASRPGGNYGYTF
DNA: TGTGCCAGCAGGCCAGGCGGGAACTATGGCTACACCTTC
J: TRBJ1-2
size: many
V: TRBV7-9
D: -

CDR3: CASSQWTSGGLSEQYF
DNA: TGTGCCAGCAGCCAATGGACTAGCGGGGGGTTGAGCGAGCAGTACTTC
J: TRBJ2-7
size: -
V: TRBV3-1/TRBV3-2
D: TRBD2

CDR3: CASRQGLLRHEQYF
DNA: TGTGCCAGCAGACAGGGTTTATTGCGCCACGAGCAGTACTTC
J: TRBJ2-7
size: -
V: TRBV7-2
D: -

CDR3: CASSGTKTGKSVYEQYF
DNA: TGTGCCAGCAGCGGAACCAAGACAGGGAAGAGTGTCTACGAGCAGTACTTC
J: TRBJ2-7
size: -
V: TRBV5-6
D: TRBD1